These T cell receptor beta chains were read from a single sample in a study of cytomegalovirus exposure and HLA in healthy donors. The repertoire was sequenced with immunoSEQ multiplex PCR; TCRdb's copy has only in-frame clones and lacks some. Among approximately 110,000 clones listed, over 60% were seen once. The sample consisted of PBMCs. All receptors come from a human donor in good health. CDR3s include the opening cysteine and the closing phenylalanine or tryptophan. Fields, in order: J gene, D gene, clone size, V gene, CDR3 DNA, CDR3 protein. A D gene is named only where the DNA matches it firmly. Clone size is given for some rows only: seen once, a few or many times, or a class if the clone is expanded.

>TRBJ2-2|TRBD2|few|TRBV2
TGTGCCAGCAGCGCCAATCTAGCGGGAGTGGGCGGGGAGCTGTTTTTT
CASSANLAGVGGELFF
>TRBJ2-7|.|once|TRBV7-8
TGTGCCAGCAGCTTAGTCGGGGAAGGGAATAACTACGAGCAGTACTTC
CASSLVGEGNNYEQYF
>TRBJ2-3|TRBD1|.|TRBV2
TGTGCCAGCAGTGACAGGGGGCGCGTAACAGATACGCAGTATTTT
CASSDRGRVTDTQYF
>TRBJ1-6|TRBD1|.|TRBV7-9
TGTGCCAGCAGTTCCGACAGGGGCACCTATAATTCACCCCTCCACTTT
CASSSDRGTYNSPLHF
>TRBJ2-7|.|.|TRBV5-1
TGCGCCAGCAGCTTCCGAGTAGCAGACGAGCAGTACTTC
CASSFRVADEQYF
>TRBJ2-7|.|.|TRBV5-6
TGTGCCAGCAGCTTGCGGGTTATTGCAGGGGTAGGTCACGAGCAGTACTTC
CASSLRVIAGVGHEQYF
>TRBJ1-1|.|.|TRBV29-1
TGCAGCGGAGATACGGGTACTGAAGCTTTCTTT
CSGDTGTEAFF
>TRBJ2-7|.|.|TRBV7-8
TGTGCCAGCAGCGTTAGAGTCTACGAGCAGTACTTC
CASSVRVYEQYF
>TRBJ2-6|TRBD1|.|TRBV5-1
TGCGCCAGCAGCTTAGGACAGGCTGGGGCCAACGTCCTGACTTTC
CASSLGQAGANVLTF
>TRBJ2-3|.|.|TRBV28
TGTGCCAGCAGTTTTGCGGGGACGAGCACAGATACGCAGTATTTT
CASSFAGTSTDTQYF
>TRBJ2-1|TRBD2|.|TRBV18
TGTGCCAGCTCACCATTAGGGACTAGCGGGAGTTCCTACAATGAGCAGTTCTTC
CASSPLGTSGSSYNEQFF
>TRBJ2-7|TRBD2|.|TRBV5-1
TGCGCCAGCAGCTTGGATCCCAGCGGGAGCCCCTACGAGCAGTACTTC
CASSLDPSGSPYEQYF
>TRBJ2-3|.|once|TRBV7-3
TGTGCCAGCAGCTTGACTATCACAGATACGCAGTATTTT
CASSLTITDTQYF
>TRBJ2-3|.|.|TRBV4-1
TGCGCCAGCAGCCCGGGTTCAGCGGGCACAAGGGATACGCAGTATTTT
CASSPGSAGTRDTQYF
>TRBJ1-1|TRBD1|.|TRBV5-1
TGCGCCAGCAGTGAACGGACAGGGGGTCAAGGGACTGAAGCTTTCTTT
CASSERTGGQGTEAFF
>TRBJ2-2|TRBD1|.|TRBV19
TGTGCCAGTAGCACCCAGGGGGCCGGGGAGCTGTTTTTT
CASSTQGAGELFF
>TRBJ1-5|TRBD1|.|TRBV6-1
TGTGCCAGCAGCTTCGACAGGGGCAATCAGCCCCAGCATTTT
CASSFDRGNQPQHF
>TRBJ2-1|.|.|TRBV5-4
TGTGCCAGCAACGGGGATTCCTACAATGAGCAGTTCTTC
CASNGDSYNEQFF
>TRBJ2-7|TRBD1|once|TRBV28
TGTGCCAGCAGCCAGACAGGGGAGGACGAGCAGTACTTC
CASSQTGEDEQYF
>TRBJ2-4|.|.|TRBV5-1
TGCGCCAGCAGCTCCAGGGGGGAAGGAGACATTCAGTACTTC
CASSSRGEGDIQYF
>TRBJ1-2|.|.|TRBV6-1
TGTGCCAGCGTTGCTGCGAATCTGGGGGGGTATGGCTACACCTTC
CASVAANLGGYGYTF
>TRBJ2-1|TRBD2|.|TRBV7-2
TGTGCCAGCATCCTGACTAGCGGGAGATATGAGCAGTTCTTC
CASILTSGRYEQFF
>TRBJ2-5|TRBD2|.|TRBV7-6
TGTGCCAGCAGCTTAACAGGACTAGATCAAGAGACCCAGTACTTC
CASSLTGLDQETQYF
>TRBJ2-7|TRBD2|.|TRBV5-1
TGCGCCAGCAGCGGGGGGACTAGCCGCTCCTACGAGCAGTACTTC
CASSGGTSRSYEQYF
>TRBJ2-3|.|.|TRBV28
TGTGCCAGCAGTTTACAGACAGATACGCAGTATTTT
CASSLQTDTQYF
>TRBJ1-1|.|.|TRBV19
TGTGCCAGTAGTATTGGACATCTGAACACTGAAGCTTTCTTT
CASSIGHLNTEAFF
>TRBJ2-7|.|few|TRBV7-2
TGTGCCAGCAGCTCGCCCAGGGAAACTTCCTACGAGCAGTACTTC
CASSSPRETSYEQYF
>TRBJ1-2|TRBD1|.|TRBV9
TGTGCCAGCAGCGTAGGGTCAGGGGGCGCAGCTAACTATGGCTACACCTTC
CASSVGSGGAANYGYTF
>TRBJ2-2|TRBD1|.|TRBV19
TGTGCCAGTAGTTGGGACAGGTGGGACGGGGAGCTGTTTTTT
CASSWDRWDGELFF
>TRBJ2-7|TRBD1|.|TRBV5-1
TGCGCCAGCCGAAGGACAGGCACCTACGAGCAGTACTTC
CASRRTGTYEQYF
>TRBJ2-1|TRBD1|.|TRBV5-1
TGCGCCAGCAGCTTGTGGGTAGGGGACAGCTCCTACAATGAGCAGTTCTTC
CASSLWVGDSSYNEQFF
>TRBJ1-5|.|few|TRBV4-1
TGCGCCAGCAGCCAAGCAATTCATAGCAATCAGCCCCAGCATTTT
CASSQAIHSNQPQHF
>TRBJ1-1|.|.|TRBV7-2
TGTGCCAGCAGCAGACCAGGGGCTCCTGAAGCTTTCTTT
CASSRPGAPEAFF
>TRBJ2-1|.|.|TRBV20-1
TGCAGTGCTAGGGCAAACAATGAGCAGTTCTTC
CSARANNEQFF
>TRBJ2-3|.|.|TRBV5-1
TGCGCCAGCAGCTTAGACTCGGCTACAGATACGCAGTATTTT
CASSLDSATDTQYF
>TRBJ1-4|TRBD1|.|TRBV27
TGTGCCAGCAGTCTAACGACAGGGACTAATGAAAAACTGTTTTTT
CASSLTTGTNEKLFF
>TRBJ2-2|TRBD1|few|TRBV19
TGTGCCAGTAGTCGACTAAACAGGGGTTCGAACACCGGGGAGCTGTTTTTT
CASSRLNRGSNTGELFF
>TRBJ2-5|TRBD2|.|TRBV2
TGTGCCAGTGGGACTAGCGGGAGGCTGGGAGAGACCCAGTACTTC
CASGTSGRLGETQYF
>TRBJ2-3|.|.|TRBV25-1
TGTGCCAGCAGTGATATAAGCTTTAGCACAGATACGCAGTATTTT
CASSDISFSTDTQYF
>TRBJ1-5|TRBD1|.|TRBV28
TGTGCCAGCAGCCCCGGGACAGGGTATCAGCCCCAGCATTTT
CASSPGTGYQPQHF
>TRBJ2-7|.|.|TRBV11-1
TGTGCCAGCAGCGGCCGTGGAGGCGACCAGTACGAGCAGTACTTC
CASSGRGGDQYEQYF
>TRBJ1-1|.|few|TRBV28
TGTGCCAGCAGTCCCAGGACAGATTTCATGAACACTGAAGCTTTCTTT
CASSPRTDFMNTEAFF
>TRBJ1-2|.|.|TRBV19
TGTGCCAGTAGTATAGATCCGTCGGAGGGGAGCGGAGATGGGGGCTACACCTTC
CASSIDPSEGSGDGGYTF
>TRBJ2-3|.|.|TRBV19
TGTGCCAGTAGTATTGTCTCAGATACGCAGTATTTT
CASSIVSDTQYF
>TRBJ2-1|.|.|TRBV27
TGTGCCAGCAGTTTAGGGGCGGGGAGAGACAATGAGCAGTTCTTC
CASSLGAGRDNEQFF
>TRBJ2-5|.|.|TRBV9
TGTGCCAGCAGCTCCGACGGGGTCCAAGAGACCCAGTACTTC
CASSSDGVQETQYF
>TRBJ1-4|.|.|TRBV2
TGTGCCAGCAGTAAGACAGGTTACAATGAAAAACTGTTTTTT
CASSKTGYNEKLFF
>TRBJ2-1|TRBD2|.|TRBV6-4
TGTGCCAGCAGTGATCAGGGACTAGCGGCCAATGAGCAGTTCTTC
CASSDQGLAANEQFF
>TRBJ2-4|.|.|TRBV2
TGTGCCAGCAGTGAGGAGAGCTTGCCCAAAAACATTCAGTACTTC
CASSEESLPKNIQYF
>TRBJ1-2|.|.|TRBV28
TGTGCCAGCAGTCGGGTTGACAGCCTAGCTAACTATGGCTACACCTTC
CASSRVDSLANYGYTF
>TRBJ1-5|.|.|TRBV21-1
TGTGCCAGTACTGCCGGGACAGCGAGGATATTTAGCAATCAGCCCCAGCATTTT
CASTAGTARIFSNQPQHF
>TRBJ2-7|.|.|TRBV6-5
TGTGCCAGCAGTTACGGGGGGACCTTCTACGAGCAGTACTTC
CASSYGGTFYEQYF
>TRBJ2-7|.|.|TRBV27
TGTGCCAGCAGTTCCCAAAGCCGGGTAGCGTACTTC
CASSSQSRVAYF
>TRBJ1-2|.|.|TRBV5-1
TGCGCCAGCAGCCTCGGACAGTTTTATGGCTACACCTTC
CASSLGQFYGYTF
>TRBJ1-2|TRBD1|.|TRBV27
TGTGCCAGCTTTCCAGGGGGATATTATGGCTACACCTTC
CASFPGGYYGYTF